These T cell receptor beta chains were read from a single sample in a study of blood T cells in healthy people across ages. MiXCR was run by TCRdb on the 5' RACE reads, yielding one entry per CDR3 protein. The sample carries fewer than 1.5 million distinct CDR3 sequences, 42% recorded once. Sequences were obtained from blood. The receptors were gathered from a woman between 18 and 30 years old in good health. CDR3s include the opening cysteine and the closing phenylalanine or tryptophan. Each record gives: clone size, D gene, V gene, J gene, CDR3 protein, CDR3 DNA. A D gene is named only where the DNA matches it firmly. Part of the rows lack a size; the others show once, few, many or a class for expanded clones.

-	-	TRBV6-5	TRBJ2-3	CASSYMETDTQYF	TGTGCCAGCAGTTACATGGAAACAGATACGCAGTATTTT
few	-	TRBV7-2	TRBJ2-3	CASSLLIRGTDTQYF	TGTGCCAGCAGCTTATTGATCCGGGGCACAGATACGCAGTATTTT
-	-	TRBV18	TRBJ1-2	CASSLNEGPTSYGYTF	TGTGCCAGCTCACTTAACGAGGGGCCGACTAGCTATGGCTACACCTTC
-	-	TRBV2	TRBJ2-3	CASWEISSTDTQYF	TGTGCAAGCTGGGAGATTTCTAGCACAGATACGCAGTATTTT
few	TRBD1	TRBV13	TRBJ2-7	CASSLVSGQGIYEQYF	TGTGCCAGCAGCTTAGTCTCCGGACAGGGAATCTACGAGCAGTACTTC
-	-	TRBV20-1	TRBJ1-2	CSALPAGWRGYTF	TGCAGTGCCTTACCAGCAGGCTGGAGGGGCTACACCTTC
-	-	TRBV5-6	TRBJ2-7	CASSLVSGQGKGYEQYF	TGTGCCAGCAGCTTGGTATCTGGACAAGGGAAGGGTTACGAGCAGTACTTC
-	TRBD2	TRBV6-5	TRBJ2-1	CASSYESGGGYNEQFF	TGTGCCAGCAGTTACGAGTCCGGGGGGGGATACAATGAGCAGTTCTTC
many	-	TRBV9	TRBJ2-3	CASSVSLDTQYF	TGTGCCAGCAGCGTTAGCTTGGATACGCAGTATTTT
-	TRBD2	TRBV4-1	TRBJ2-5	CASSPRGTGGYQETQYF	TGCGCCAGCAGCCCCCGAGGGACCGGGGGGTACCAAGAGACCCAGTACTTC
few	-	TRBV9	TRBJ2-3	CASGGPRLAESTDTQYF	TGTGCCAGCGGGGGCCCCCGATTAGCGGAAAGCACAGATACGCAGTATTTT
-	TRBD1	TRBV6-1	TRBJ1-4	CASLRTGNEKLFF	TGTGCCAGCTTACGGACAGGGAATGAAAAACTGTTTTTT
few	-	TRBV2	TRBJ2-2	CATRRSETGELFF	TGTGCTACCCGTAGGTCCGAAACCGGGGAGCTGTTTTTT
few	TRBD2	TRBV20-1	TRBJ2-3	CSARRREGLNTDTQYF	TGCAGTGCTAGAAGGCGGGAGGGCCTGAACACAGATACGCAGTATTTT
few	TRBD2	TRBV3-1	TRBJ2-5	CASSQGWPSGQETQYF	TGTGCCAGCAGCCAAGGGTGGCCTAGCGGACAAGAGACCCAGTACTTC
few	-	TRBV2	TRBJ2-3	CASSSLPEGWGTDTQYF	TGTGCCAGCAGTTCTTTACCGGAGGGATGGGGCACAGATACGCAGTATTTT
-	-	TRBV4-2	TRBJ1-5	CASSPYQEGNQPQHF	TGTGCCAGCAGCCCCTACCAAGAAGGCAATCAGCCCCAGCATTTT
few	TRBD2	TRBV10-2	TRBJ2-3	CASSEFIAGSEDTQYF	TGCGCCAGCAGTGAGTTCATAGCGGGGAGTGAGGATACGCAGTATTTT
-	TRBD2	TRBV6-5	TRBJ2-7	CASSFPPSGATVEQYF	TGTGCCAGCAGTTTTCCACCAAGCGGGGCCACGGTCGAGCAGTACTTC
-	TRBD1	TRBV7-2	TRBJ2-3	CTSSHRDRGRDTQYF	TGTACCAGCAGCCACCGAGACAGGGGGAGGGATACGCAGTATTTT
-	TRBD2	TRBV20-1	TRBJ2-1	CSASPPGLAGCEQFF	TGCAGTGCTTCCCCCCCGGGACTAGCGGGATGCGAGCAGTTCTTC
-	-	TRBV2	TRBJ2-7	CASGEFEGNEQYF	TGTGCCAGCGGGGAGTTCGAAGGCAATGAGCAGTACTTC
-	-	TRBV12-3/TRBV12-4	TRBJ2-3	CASSPLTSQDTQYF	TGTGCCAGCAGTCCATTGACCTCTCAGGATACGCAGTATTTT
-	TRBD2	TRBV27	TRBJ2-7	CASGTGTTYNEQYF	TGTGCCAGCGGTACCGGGACTACCTACAATGAGCAGTACTTC
-	-	TRBV9	TRBJ2-3	CASSVEVFQGDTQYF	TGTGCCAGCAGCGTAGAGGTCTTTCAAGGGGATACGCAGTATTTT
few	-	TRBV27	TRBJ2-3	CASSLSPGNYISDTQYF	TGTGCCAGCAGTTTATCCCCCGGGAACTACATCTCAGATACGCAGTATTTT
-	TRBD1	TRBV2	TRBJ1-6	CASRADRGSGPLHF	TGTGCCAGCAGAGCGGACAGGGGGAGTGGACCCCTCCACTTT
-	-	TRBV7-2	TRBJ1-2	CASSDREGHYGYTF	TGTGCCAGCAGCGATAGGGAGGGTCACTATGGCTACACCTTC
many	-	TRBV20-1	TRBJ2-1	CSAIPADEQFF	TGCAGTGCTATTCCGGCAGATGAGCAGTTCTTC
few	TRBD1	TRBV3-1	TRBJ2-1	CASGGDSSYNEQFF	TGTGCCAGCGGTGGGGACAGCTCCTACAATGAGCAGTTCTTC
-	TRBD2	TRBV11-2	TRBJ2-2	CASSPRTSGTPNTGELFF	TGTGCCAGCAGCCCCCGGACTAGCGGGACACCGAACACCGGGGAGCTGTTTTTT
-	TRBD1	TRBV2	TRBJ2-3	CASSEVPGQGSADTQYF	TGTGCCAGCAGTGAAGTGCCCGGACAGGGTAGCGCAGATACGCAGTATTTT
many	-	TRBV29-1	TRBJ1-2	CSGGDSGYTF	TGCAGCGGTGGAGATAGTGGCTACACCTTC
few	-	TRBV4-1	TRBJ2-3	CASSQGLGTADTQYF	TGCGCCAGCAGCCAAGGTTTGGGGACCGCAGATACGCAGTATTTT
-	-	TRBV6-5	TRBJ2-1	CASSSTGLGGHEQFF	TGTGCCAGCAGTTCCACGGGACTGGGCGGCCATGAGCAGTTCTTC
few	-	TRBV27	TRBJ2-1	CASRGVYPEQFF	TGTGCCAGCAGGGGGGTGTACCCTGAGCAGTTCTTC
-	-	TRBV29-1	TRBJ1-2	CSVESQAWGYTF	TGCAGCGTTGAGAGCCAGGCTTGGGGCTACACCTTC
-	TRBD2	TRBV28	TRBJ2-5	CASSFSGGRQETQYF	TGTGCCAGCAGTTTCAGCGGGGGGCGACAAGAGACCCAGTACTTC
-	-	TRBV5-1	TRBJ2-3	CASSLDRSSETDTQYF	TGCGCCAGCAGCTTGGATAGGTCTAGCGAAACGGATACGCAGTATTTT
-	TRBD2	TRBV7-2	TRBJ2-1	CASSRGGATYNEQFF	TGTGCCAGCAGCCGCGGGGGGGCGACCTACAATGAGCAGTTCTTC
few	-	TRBV10-2	TRBJ2-7	CASSTNGAYEQYF	TGCGCCAGCAGTACTAACGGTGCCTACGAGCAGTACTTC
many	-	TRBV7-9	TRBJ2-1	CASSLAEQFF	TGTGCCAGCAGCTTGGCGGAGCAGTTCTTC
few	TRBD2	TRBV20-1	TRBJ2-7	CSAVSGHREGDEQYF	TGCAGTGCTGTATCGGGACACCGGGAGGGCGATGAGCAGTACTTC
-	-	TRBV5-1	TRBJ2-5	CASSLAGGQQETQYF	TGCGCCAGCAGCTTGGCCGGGGGGCAGCAAGAGACCCAGTACTTC
-	TRBD2	TRBV5-1	TRBJ2-1	CASSAGEGHYNEQFF	TGCGCCAGCAGCGCGGGAGAGGGCCACTACAATGAGCAGTTCTTC
few	-	TRBV5-1	TRBJ1-4	CASSIPQGTNEKLFF	TGCGCCAGCAGCATCCCGCAGGGGACTAATGAAAAACTGTTTTTT
-	TRBD2	TRBV27	TRBJ2-1	CASSQTSGGTTGYNEQFF	TGTGCCAGCAGTCAAACTAGCGGGGGGACAACGGGCTACAATGAGCAGTTCTTC
-	-	TRBV20-1	TRBJ2-6	CSASSGYVLTF	TGCAGTGCTTCAAGCGGCTACGTCCTGACTTTC
few	TRBD2	TRBV7-2	TRBJ2-1	CASSPTSGRSEQFF	TGTGCCAGCAGCCCGACTAGCGGGAGGAGTGAGCAGTTCTTC
-	-	TRBV5-1	TRBJ1-2	CASSAPATGMVGYTF	TGCGCCAGCAGCGCCCCTGCTACAGGGATGGTAGGCTACACCTTC
-	-	TRBV18	TRBJ2-5	CASSPPGGRGASYQETQYF	TGTGCCAGCTCACCTCCAGGAGGCAGGGGGGCATCTTACCAAGAGACCCAGTACTTC
-	TRBD2	TRBV15	TRBJ2-3	CATSTIPGLAGEGTDTQYF	TGTGCCACCAGCACGATACCGGGACTAGCGGGAGAGGGCACAGATACGCAGTATTTT
-	-	TRBV20-1	TRBJ1-2	CSARVPGGYTF	TGCAGTGCTAGAGTCCCAGGGGGCTACACCTTC
few	-	TRBV6-1	TRBJ1-5	CASSEVQPQHF	TGTGCCAGCAGTGAAGTTCAGCCCCAGCATTTT
many	-	TRBV7-2	TRBJ2-7	CASSPTGGMGEQYF	TGTGCCAGCAGCCCCACCGGAGGTATGGGCGAGCAGTACTTC
-	TRBD1	TRBV9	TRBJ2-5	CASSPFGTGYQETQYF	TGTGCCAGCAGCCCTTTTGGGACAGGGTACCAAGAGACCCAGTACTTC
-	TRBD2	TRBV5-1	TRBJ2-7	CASSLPATSGTPYEQYF	TGCGCCAGCAGCTTGCCAGCGACTAGCGGGACGCCCTACGAGCAGTACTTC
-	-	TRBV30	TRBJ2-7	CAWSVGVLGEQYF	TGTGCCTGGAGTGTGGGGGTATTAGGGGAGCAGTACTTC
-	-	TRBV7-2	TRBJ2-7	CASRPPAGGDGEQYF	TGTGCCAGCAGACCTCCCGCAGGAGGCGATGGGGAGCAGTACTTC